This TCR beta chain was profiled in a study of regulatory T cells in long-lasting Graves disease. Study summary: Antithyroid drug exposure in newly diagnosed Graves' patients had lasted under 3 months.

This clonotype was counted many times. Its antigen is not known. iRepertoire HTBI primers and Arm-PCR of CDR3 regions built TCR beta libraries. TCRdb re-analysed the multiplex PCR reads in MiXCR, keeping a single row per CDR3 protein. The table includes some 320,000 distinct CDR3 sequences, about a sixth detected once. Study outcomes and limitations: Comparison showed that persistent patients shared more public clonotypes (about 2,600) than new patients (966). Examination was confined to peripheral blood, excluding thyroid tissue. Accuracy may have suffered from the small sample size.

V lost 1 base, J lost 2 bases, and 17 bases lay in between. Germline values: CDR1 LGHDT, CDR2 YNNKEL (reference sequence). This CDR3 has 17 amino acids. As for time point: newly diagnosed GD, antithyroid drugs for less than 3 months. RNA extracted from PBMCs served as the sequencing template. This clonotype was obtained from a female donor with Graves disease. This chain joins TRBV3-1 and TRBJ1-1; weak D call: TRBD1 (5 bases). The sequencing used peripheral blood mononuclear cells (PBMCs), collected at new diagnosis, from a patient treated with antithyroid drugs. CDR3 amino acids: CASSQVYRGKKNTEAFF. DNA of the CDR3: TGTGCCAGCAGCCAAGTGTATCGGGGGAAGAAAAACACTGAAGCTTTCTTT.